The clone carrying this T cell receptor beta chain was detected many times. Its antigen is unidentified. This entry comes from a study of blood T cells in healthy people across ages. Study outcomes and limitations: Whereas aged donors had fewer naive CD4+ cells, long-lived donors had more of them and higher diversity. Naive T cell percentage showed a strong correlation with the diversity of TCR beta.

Then a second PCR, running roughly 6 to 11 cycles, was carried out with a sample-barcoded 5' primer and a J-beta primer mix. In TCRdb, the 5' RACE reads were re-called with MiXCR into one record per CDR3 protein. Among about 900,000 distinct CDR3 sequences listed, approximately 59% were seen once. Germline assignment: CDR1 SGDLS and CDR2 YYNGEE. The CDR3 extends over 16 amino acids. The junction had 7 bases not matched to a gene; V was cut back by 0 bases and J by 5 bases. The receptor was derived from a man aged 25-40 years in good health. The chain combines TRBV9 with TRBJ2-1; 8 nucleotides match TRBD1. What was sequenced was blood. This CDR3 reads CASSVVGQGWDNEQFF. DNA of the CDR3: TGTGCCAGCAGCGTAGTCGGACAGGGATGGGACAATGAGCAGTTCTTC.